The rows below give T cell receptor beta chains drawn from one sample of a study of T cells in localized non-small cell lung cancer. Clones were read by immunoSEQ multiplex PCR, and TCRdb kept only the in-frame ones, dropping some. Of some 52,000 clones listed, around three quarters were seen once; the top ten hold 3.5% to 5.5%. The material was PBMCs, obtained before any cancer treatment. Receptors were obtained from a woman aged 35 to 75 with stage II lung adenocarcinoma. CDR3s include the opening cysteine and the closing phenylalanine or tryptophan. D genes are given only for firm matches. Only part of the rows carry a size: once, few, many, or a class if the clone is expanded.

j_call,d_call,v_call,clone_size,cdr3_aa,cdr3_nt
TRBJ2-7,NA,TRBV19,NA,CASSIRGRSYEQYF,TGTGCCAGTAGTATACGGGGACGATCCTACGAGCAGTACTTC
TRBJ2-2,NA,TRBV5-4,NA,CASSLDLVQGRDTGELFF,TGTGCCAGCAGCTTGGACTTGGTCCAGGGGCGGGACACCGGGGAGCTGTTTTTT
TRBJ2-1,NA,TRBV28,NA,CASRSTGLWSYNEQFF,TGTGCCAGCAGATCTACAGGTCTTTGGTCCTACAATGAGCAGTTCTTC
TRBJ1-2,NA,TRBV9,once,CASSLGQRNGYTF,TGTGCCAGCAGCCTCGGACAGCGTAACGGCTACACCTTC
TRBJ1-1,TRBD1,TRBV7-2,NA,CASSSQGTGVEAFF,TGTGCCAGCAGCTCCCAGGGGACAGGGGTTGAAGCTTTCTTT
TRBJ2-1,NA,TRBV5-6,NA,CASRRSIYNEQFF,TGTGCCAGCAGACGGTCGATCTACAATGAGCAGTTCTTC
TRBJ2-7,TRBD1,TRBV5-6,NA,CASSLTGVTYEQYF,TGTGCCAGCAGCTTGACAGGGGTGACCTACGAGCAGTACTTC
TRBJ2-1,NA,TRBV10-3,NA,CAISERGGAGANEQFF,TGTGCCATCAGTGAGAGGGGCGGGGCGGGGGCCAATGAGCAGTTCTTC
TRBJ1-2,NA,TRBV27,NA,CASSLRRGTGRDSNYGYTF,TGTGCCAGCAGTTTACGGAGGGGAACAGGGAGAGACTCAAACTATGGCTACACCTTC
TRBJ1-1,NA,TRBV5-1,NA,CASSQGGWGFTEAFF,TGCGCCAGCAGCCAGGGTGGCTGGGGATTCACTGAAGCTTTCTTT
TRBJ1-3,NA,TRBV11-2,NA,CASSLDRTGNTIYF,TGTGCCAGCAGCTTAGACAGAACTGGAAACACCATATATTTT
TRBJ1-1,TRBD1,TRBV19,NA,CASSLPRDRKFQRNTEAFF,TGTGCCAGTAGTTTACCCCGGGACAGAAAATTTCAGAGGAACACTGAAGCTTTCTTT
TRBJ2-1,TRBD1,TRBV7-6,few,CASSFSPGGHEQFF,TGTGCCAGCAGCTTTTCCCCAGGGGGCCATGAGCAGTTCTTC
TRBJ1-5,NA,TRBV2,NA,CASRALPGPQHF,TGTGCCAGCAGGGCTCTCCCGGGGCCCCAGCATTTT
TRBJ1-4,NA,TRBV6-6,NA,CASSFNEKLFF,TGTGCCAGCAGCTTCAATGAAAAACTGTTTTTT
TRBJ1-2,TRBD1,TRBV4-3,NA,CASSRGPGGGGYTF,TGCGCCAGCAGCCGCGGGCCAGGGGGGGGTGGCTACACCTTC
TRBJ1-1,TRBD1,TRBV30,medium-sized,CAWNRQGAYTEAFF,TGTGCCTGGAATAGACAGGGGGCTTACACTGAAGCTTTCTTT
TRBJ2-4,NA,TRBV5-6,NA,CASSFVLAKNIQYF,TGTGCCAGCAGCTTTGTGCTAGCCAAAAACATTCAGTACTTC
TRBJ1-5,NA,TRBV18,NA,CASSPSSGYSQPQHF,TGTGCCAGCTCACCGAGTTCAGGGTATAGTCAGCCCCAGCATTTT
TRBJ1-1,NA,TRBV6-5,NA,CASRMNTEAFF,TGTGCCAGCAGGATGAACACTGAAGCTTTCTTT
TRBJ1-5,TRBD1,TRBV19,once,CASRGRSGGSFQPQHF,TGTGCCAGTAGAGGCCGCTCAGGGGGGTCTTTTCAGCCCCAGCATTTT
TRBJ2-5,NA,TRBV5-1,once,CASSFQADQETQYF,TGCGCCAGCAGCTTCCAGGCAGATCAAGAGACCCAGTACTTC
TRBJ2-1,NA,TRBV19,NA,CASTYRERNNEQFF,TGTGCCAGTACGTACCGAGAAAGAAACAATGAGCAGTTCTTC
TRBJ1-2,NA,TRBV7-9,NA,CASSPSGPGGFYGYTF,TGTGCCAGCAGCCCCAGCGGGCCAGGAGGTTTCTATGGCTACACCTTC
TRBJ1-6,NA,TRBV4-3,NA,CASSQEPGGPNSPLHF,TGCGCCAGCAGCCAAGAGCCCGGGGGCCCAAATTCACCCCTCCACTTT
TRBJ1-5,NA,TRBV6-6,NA,CASSYMQMGRNQPQHF,TGTGCCAGCAGTTACATGCAAATGGGTCGCAATCAGCCCCAGCATTTT
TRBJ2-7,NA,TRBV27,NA,CASTAGTSGYEQYF,TGTGCCAGCACCGCCGGGACTTCGGGCTACGAGCAGTACTTC
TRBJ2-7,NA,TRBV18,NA,CASSPGRGDIYEQYF,TGTGCCAGCTCACCTGGCAGGGGCGACATCTACGAGCAGTACTTC
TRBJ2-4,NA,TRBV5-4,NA,CASSEQATKNIQYF,TGTGCCAGCAGCGAACAGGCCACCAAAAACATTCAGTACTTC
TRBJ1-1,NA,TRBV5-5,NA,CASHGPGHTEAFF,TGTGCCAGCCACGGACCAGGGCACACTGAAGCTTTCTTT
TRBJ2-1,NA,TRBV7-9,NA,CASSLRPINEQFF,TGTGCCAGCAGCTTGCGACCCATCAATGAGCAGTTCTTC
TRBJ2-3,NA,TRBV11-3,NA,CASSLMTHTDTQYF,TGTGCCAGCAGCTTAATGACCCACACAGATACGCAGTATTTT
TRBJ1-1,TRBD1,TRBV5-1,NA,CASSQGQGSATEAFF,TGCGCCAGCAGCCAGGGACAGGGCAGCGCCACTGAAGCTTTCTTT
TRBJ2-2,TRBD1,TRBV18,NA,CASGTVTTGELFF,TGTGCCAGCGGGACAGTGACAACCGGGGAGCTGTTTTTT
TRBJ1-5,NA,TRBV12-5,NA,CASGLEGGGNQPQHF,TGTGCTAGTGGTTTGGAAGGAGGGGGCAATCAGCCCCAGCATTTT
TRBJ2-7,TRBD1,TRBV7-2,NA,CASSLDRGEYEQYF,TGTGCCAGCAGCTTGGACAGGGGGGAGTACGAGCAGTACTTC
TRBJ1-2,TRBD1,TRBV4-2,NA,CASSQGIPRGAGGNYGYTF,TGTGCCAGCAGCCAAGGTATCCCTCGAGGGGCAGGGGGAAACTATGGCTACACCTTC
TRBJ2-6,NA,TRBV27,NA,CASSPLSGANVLTF,TGTGCCAGCAGTCCCCTCTCTGGGGCCAACGTCCTGACTTTC
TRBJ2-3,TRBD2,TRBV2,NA,CASSTRLAGGDTQYF,TGTGCCAGCAGTACACGACTAGCGGGGGGAGATACGCAGTATTTT
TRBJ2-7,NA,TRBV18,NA,CASSPQDPTYEQYF,TGTGCCAGCTCACCACAGGACCCAACCTACGAGCAGTACTTC
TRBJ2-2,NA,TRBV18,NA,CASRGQENTGELFF,TGTGCCAGCAGGGGCCAGGAGAACACCGGGGAGCTGTTTTTT
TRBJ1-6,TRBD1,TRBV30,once,CAWSNPRDRGSSPLHF,TGTGCCTGGAGCAACCCCCGGGACAGGGGGAGTTCACCCCTCCACTTT
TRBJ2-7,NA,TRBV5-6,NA,CASSLGGWYEQYF,TGTGCCAGCAGCTTAGGGGGATGGTACGAGCAGTACTTC
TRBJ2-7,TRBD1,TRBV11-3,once,CASSSKKQGIDHEQYF,TGTGCCAGCAGCTCGAAAAAACAGGGGATAGACCACGAGCAGTACTTC